A single sample gave rise to the 21 T cell receptor beta chains below, sequenced in a study of CD8+CD57+ T cells in acquired aplastic anemia. It was genomic DNA that served as the template for profiling TCR beta VDJ and CDR3. TCRdb reanalysed the reads using MiXCR and keeps one entry per CDR3 protein. The table lists around 200,000 distinct CDR3 sequences, less than 60% of them singletons, with 15% to 20% in the top ten. Patients chosen for sequencing had shown CD8+CD57+ cell expansion by flow cytometry. Sequencing was done on a sample of sorted CD4+, CD8+, or CD8+CD57+ T cells (not recorded which) from PBMCs. The source is a human donor with aplastic anemia.

The sample holds many counts of this clonotype. This chain connects TRBV5-1 to TRBJ1-6, with 8 bases lining up with TRBD1. Per germline, CDR1 SGHRS and CDR2 YFSETQ. This CDR3 spans 16 amino acids. Trimming cost V 2 bases and J 6 bases; bases outside gene matches: 7. Here the CDR3 reads CASSLLPQGANSPLHF. The CDR3 nucleotides are TGCGCCAGCAGCTTACTACCCCAGGGGGCTAATTCACCCCTCCACTTT.

The chain couples TRBV10-2 to TRBJ2-3, with D possibly being TRBD1 (5 bases). V gave up 7 bases and J gave up 6 bases, with 14 bases separating them. The length of the CDR3 is 13 residues. The V gene's germline CDR1 is WSHSY and CDR2 SAAADI. CDR3 coding DNA: TGCGCCAGCAACCCCGGACAAGTGGATACGCAGTATTTT. This sequence encodes CASNPGQVDTQYF.

This clonotype has ten or more counts. The rearrangement uses TRBV3-1 and TRBJ1-4; D not resolved. CDR3 size: 13 residues. The V gene's germline CDR1 is LGHDT and CDR2 YNNKEL (reference sequence). V lost 0 bases, J lost 8 bases, and 7 bases lay in between. The CDR3 sequence: CASSQDMREKLFF. In DNA form, the CDR3 reads TGTGCCAGCAGCCAAGATATGAGGGAAAAACTGTTTTTT.

This clonotype was counted many times. The V and J genes are TRBV6-4 and TRBJ1-4; D might be TRBD1 (5 bases). The CDR3 sequence is 15 residues long. The V end lost 6 bases, the J end lost 5 bases, and 16 bases lay between the germline ends. Germline-derived CDR1 and CDR2 are MRHNA and SNTAGT. Written as DNA, the CDR3 is TGTGCCAGCAGCCCCCTGGCAGGGCCCAATGAAAAACTGTTTTTT. It specifies CASSPLAGPNEKLFF.

J is TRBJ2-1 and V is TRBV10-2; 8 bases map to TRBD2. V lost 5 bases and J lost 7; bases outside the gene matches: 13. CDR1 is WSHSY and CDR2 is SAAADI in the germline V gene. CDR3 length: 16 amino acids. For the CDR3, the DNA is TGCGCCAGCAGTATATTGCGGGGGGCCTCCCTTAATGAGCAGTTCTTC. Translation gives CASSILRGASLNEQFF.

This clonotype was detected many times. The chain employs TRBV10-3 and TRBJ1-2; perhaps TRBD1 as D (6 bases). Germline CDR1 is ENHRY and CDR2 is SYGVKD. The V and J ends lost 3 bases and 7 bases respectively, with 12 bases between them. The length of the CDR3 is 13 residues. For the CDR3, the DNA is TGTGCCATCAGTGATTCAGGGGCAGGTGGCTACACCTTC. This gives the protein CAISDSGAGGYTF.

In this sample, this clonotype turned up many times. This sequence joins TRBV2 and TRBJ2-3, with D perhaps matching TRBD2 (6 bases). This CDR3 contains 14 residues. V lost 3 bases and J 6 bases, leaving 13 bases between the germline ends. Germline lookup yields CDR1 SNHLY and CDR2 FYNNEI. CDR3 sequence: CASSERRGRDTQYF. The CDR3 nucleotides read TGTGCCAGCAGTGAGCGGCGGGGAAGGGATACGCAGTATTTT.

In this sample, this clonotype turned up many times. This chain uses TRBV2 with TRBJ1-4; D possibly corresponds to TRBD1 (6 bases). Germline CDR1 is SNHLY and CDR2 is FYNNEI. The germline V and J ends were trimmed by 10 bases and 8 bases, with 14 bases remaining between them. The CDR3 has 12 residues. CDR3 coding DNA: TGTGCCACCAAGGGGGGGGTGGAAAAACTGTTTTTT. Its translation is CATKGGVEKLFF.

Points on this clonotype: This may stem from a read error, because a much larger clone lies one nucleotide away. The gene calls are TRBV7-6 and TRBJ2-7, with 9 bases matching TRBD2. The J segment lost 7 bases and the V segment lost 8 bases, leaving 9 bases of the junction unmatched. The germline V gene has CDR1 SGHVS and CDR2 FNYEAQ. The CDR3 loop spans 13 amino acids. CDR3 sequence (DNA): TGTGCCAGCCAGCGGGAGGTCTACAATGAGCAGTACTTC. Its protein is CASQREVYNEQYF.

This clonotype was seen once. The chain employs TRBV2 and TRBJ2-7, with D perhaps matching TRBD2 (5 bases). V lost 5 bases, J lost 6 bases, and 11 bases lay in between. CDR3 length: 12 amino acids. CDR1 and CDR2 from the germline V gene are SNHLY and FYNNEI. The CDR3 bases are TGTGCCAGCAGTCGGGATGAAGTCGAGCAGTACTTC. As protein: CASSRDEVEQYF.

The genes are TRBV6-6 and TRBJ1-2; the match to TRBD1 covers 9 bases. The CDR3 is 15 amino acids. CDR1 is MNHNY and CDR2 is SVGAGI in the germline V gene (reference sequence). J lost 5 bases, V lost 2 bases, and 6 bases had no gene match. CDR3 region: CASSYGGTGTYGYTF. CDR3 coding DNA: TGTGCCAGCAGTTACGGGGGGACAGGGACTTATGGCTACACCTTC.

This rearrangement joins TRBV20-1 to TRBJ2-7; TRBD1 aligns across 7 bases. V lost 0 bases, J lost 3 bases, and 8 bases stayed unmatched. CDR3 length: 15 residues. CDR1 is DFQATT, CDR2 SNEGSKA, per germline (reference sequence). CDR3: CSARDLKGQYYEQYF. CDR3 bases: TGCAGTGCTAGAGATCTTAAGGGACAGTACTACGAGCAGTACTTC.

This clonotype has at least ten counts. The chain couples TRBV12-3 or TRBV12-4 to TRBJ1-3, with unresolved D. Between the trimmed V and J ends, which lost 7 bases and 1 base, there was a span of 5 bases. The CDR3 is 12 amino acids. The CDR3 sequence: CASTPSGNTIYF. In nucleotides, the CDR3 is TGTGCCAGCACCCCTTCTGGAAACACCATATATTTT.

This chain joins TRBV7-9 and TRBJ2-1; D call uncertain. CDR1 is SEHNR, CDR2 FQNEAQ, per germline (reference sequence). CDR3 size: 12 residues. The V gene lost 5 bases and the J gene lost 13 bases, with 15 bases spanning the gap. The CDR3 DNA is TGTGCCAGCAGCGTGGACCCCCTTGCCCAGTTCTTC. Its protein is CASSVDPLAQFF.

This clonotype was detected only once. With a much larger clone just one base away, this may be a read error. The chain uses TRBV5-4 and TRBJ2-1; D might be TRBD1 (6 bases). CDR3 length: 14 amino acids. The germline gives CDR1 SGHNT, CDR2 YYREEE (reference sequence). The CDR3 nucleotides are TGTGCCAGCAGCTCTCGAGGGGGATACAATGAGCAGCTCTTC. Amino acid sequence: CASSSRGGYNEQLF.

Details on this clonotype: Germline and junction disagree at one end, which may indicate a read error. The rearrangement links TRBV2 to TRBJ1-6, with D hard to call. CDR1 and CDR2 from the germline V gene are SNHLY and FYNNEI. The CDR3 is 10 residues long. The CDR3 protein is CASSVVDLPF. CDR3 coding DNA: TGTGCCAGCAGCGTAGTTGACCTCCCCTTT.

A note on this clonotype: This may come from a read error, since a much larger clone is one base off. V is TRBV12-3 or TRBV12-4 and J is TRBJ1-2; D not resolved. Trimming stripped 1 base from V and 5 bases from J, with 11 bases between. This CDR3 spans 14 amino acids. CDR3 nucleotide sequence: TGTGCCAGCAGTTTAGTTACGGGTTTATATGGCTACACCTTC. Translating gives CASSLVTGLYGYTF.

This clonotype was detected ten times or more. The CDR3 region has the DNA TGTGCCATCATGGGGGCTGGGAACTATGGCTACACCTTC. Translation gives CAIMGAGNYGYTF. The rearrangement links TRBV10-3 to TRBJ1-2, with a possible D match to TRBD1 (6 bases). The CDR3 length is 13 residues. V was clipped by 7 bases and J by 2 bases, with 11 bases between them. Looked up from germline, CDR1 is ENHRY and CDR2 is SYGVKD.

On this clonotype: Just one base apart from a much larger clone, this may be a read error. This chain uses TRBV7-2 with TRBJ1-1; D uncertain. V lost 8 bases, J lost 1 base, and 11 bases lay in between. CDR3 length: 13 amino acids. Germline assignment: CDR1 SGHTA and CDR2 FQGNSA. CDR3 DNA: TGTGCCAGCGGCCTACAACCGAACACTGAAGCTTTCTTT. It specifies CASGLQPNTEAFF.

This clonotype was found a few times. The gene calls are TRBV20-1 and TRBJ1-1, with D uncertain. The germline V and J ends were trimmed by 3 bases and 0 bases, with 8 bases remaining between them. Germline V CDR1 and CDR2: DFQATT, SNEGSKA (reference sequence). The CDR3 sequence is 13 residues long. CDR3 region: CSASVPLNTEAFF. CDR3 in DNA: TGCAGTGCTAGTGTGCCCTTGAACACTGAAGCTTTCTTT.

Many counts were recorded for this clonotype. The J gene is TRBJ1-2, the V gene TRBV15; D remains unclear. Trimming removed 6 bases from V and 5 bases from J, with 16 bases in between. The CDR3 is made up of 14 amino acids. Germline V gene data show CDR1 as LNHNV and CDR2 as YYDKDF (reference sequence). The CDR3 region has the DNA TGTGCCACCAGGGGGTCCGGGGATCCTTATGGCTACACCTTC. It yields the protein CATRGSGDPYGYTF.